The 10 T cell receptor beta chains listed next were all sequenced from one sample in a study of cytomegalovirus exposure and HLA in healthy donors. This PCR relied on a set of 60 Vbeta primers and 13 Jbeta primers. TCRdb keeps only in-frame clones here, not all; method: immunoSEQ multiplex PCR. The repertoire holds just over 95,000 clones, with around four fifths as singletons. Sequencing used PBMCs. These receptors came from a woman aged 40 to 50 in good health and CMV-seronegative.

The genes are TRBV30 and TRBJ1-1; D remains unclear. Per germline, CDR1 GTSNPN and CDR2 SVGIG (reference sequence). Trimming shortened V by 2 bases and J by 5 bases, and 9 bases separated the two germline ends. The CDR3 is made up of 12 amino acids. In DNA form, the CDR3 reads TGTGCCTGGAGTATTCAGGTGACTGAAGCTTTCTTT. Its translation is CAWSIQVTEAFF.

This clone has only a few counts. The chain uses TRBV10-3 and TRBJ1-1; TRBD1 matches 8 bases. The CDR3 spans 15 residues. Trimming at V came to 2 bases and at J to 4 bases, leaving 6 bases not matched to a gene. The germline gives CDR1 ENHRY, CDR2 SYGVKD. CDR3 amino acids: CAISEPDRVGTEAFF. For the CDR3, the DNA is TGTGCCATCAGTGAGCCGGACAGGGTGGGCACTGAAGCTTTCTTT.

The CDR3 sequence: CASSQDTSGASSTDTQYF. The CDR3 DNA is TGTGCCAGCAGCCAAGACACTAGCGGGGCGTCTAGCACAGATACGCAGTATTTT. The genes are TRBV4-2 and TRBJ2-3; 10 nucleotides agree with TRBD2. From germline, CDR1 is LGHNA and CDR2 YNFKEQ. The CDR3 is made up of 18 amino acids. With V trimmed by 0 bases and J by 0 bases, 6 bases remained unmatched.

This clone was picked up a small number of times. The chain carries TRBV27 and TRBJ2-1, with 11 bases identical to TRBD2. Germline V gene sequence: CDR1 MNHEY, CDR2 SMNVEV (reference sequence). V was clipped by 6 bases and J by 10 bases; unmatched bases: 20. The CDR3 length is 18 residues. The CDR3 bases are TGTGCCAGCAGGAGAAGTTCCGGGACTAGCGGCCGGGCAGGGGAGCAGTTCTTC. It yields the protein CASRRSSGTSGRAGEQFF.

V is TRBV6-5 and J is TRBJ1-1; no clear D gene. CDR3 length: 15 residues. Germline CDR1 reads MNHEY; CDR2 reads SVGAGI. The germline V and J ends were trimmed by 4 bases and 6 bases, with 18 bases remaining between them. CDR3 sequence (DNA): TGTGCCAGCAGTTCACCGGTTAGCGCCTCTTCTGAAGCTTTCTTT. The encoded protein is CASSSPVSASSEAFF.

In this sample, this clone turned up a few times. The chain combines TRBV27 with TRBJ2-5; maybe TRBD1 (7 bases). The CDR3 length is 15 residues. V gave up 4 bases and J gave up 1 base, with 13 bases separating them. CDR1 and CDR2 from the germline V gene are MNHEY and SMNVEV (reference sequence). CDR3 in amino acids: CASSSSGGSQETQYF. CDR3 nucleotides: TGTGCCAGCAGTTCCTCAGGGGGGAGCCAAGAGACCCAGTACTTC.

The gene calls are TRBV28 and TRBJ1-3, with 7 bases aligning to TRBD1. This CDR3 comprises 15 residues. Trimming cost V 5 bases and J 0 bases; bases outside gene matches: 4. Germline V gene lookup returns CDR1 MDHEN and CDR2 SYDVKM. The CDR3 nucleotides read TGTGCCAGCAGTCGCCCAGGGGGCTCTGGAAACACCATATATTTT. It translates to CASSRPGGSGNTIYF.

There are a few counts of this clone. This chain connects TRBV27 to TRBJ1-1; D not resolved. The CDR3 consists of 13 residues. Trimming left V 0 bases short and J 11 bases short, with 13 bases between. Germline values: CDR1 MNHEY, CDR2 SMNVEV (reference sequence). The CDR3 DNA reads TGTGCCAGCAGTTTATCGAAGCCGGGAAAGGCTTTCTTT. It encodes CASSLSKPGKAFF.

The chain employs TRBV5-1 and TRBJ1-5; possible D gene TRBD1, 5 bases. Germline CDR1 is SGHRS and CDR2 is YFSETQ. There are 16 residues in the CDR3. Trimming took 4 bases from V and 6 from J, leaving 20 bases between them. DNA of the CDR3: TGCGCCAGCAGCCTCGATGGAGGGGCAGATGGTCAGCCCCAGCATTTT. Encoded protein: CASSLDGGADGQPQHF.

The chain carries TRBV6-1 and TRBJ1-1; TRBD1 is a possible D gene (6 bases). CDR1 and CDR2 from the germline V gene are MNHNS and SASEGT. V lost 2 bases and J 4 bases, leaving 20 bases between the germline ends. CDR3 length: 17 residues. The CDR3 here is CASSELAGVGVGTEAFF. The CDR3, as DNA: TGTGCCAGCAGTGAATTAGCAGGGGTAGGTGTGGGCACTGAAGCTTTCTTT.